These T cell receptor beta chains were read from a single sample in a study of blood T cells in healthy people across ages. Using its own MiXCR run on the 5' RACE reads, TCRdb lists one record per CDR3 protein. The sample consists of about 640,000 distinct CDR3 sequences, 58% of them appearing once. What was sequenced was blood. Every receptor here comes from a man between 60 and 75 years old in good health. The CDR3 runs from the conserved cysteine through the conserved F or W. The order of the fields is V gene, CDR3 protein.

TRBV6-2/TRBV6-3	CASSTADPRGGTQYF
TRBV7-7	CASSHKLGPGGDVRETQYF
TRBV5-1	CASSFGVAGSQETQYF
TRBV4-2	CASSQVHGELFF
TRBV13	CASSPPAGGRETQYF
TRBV20-1	CSAGEVAKNIQYF
TRBV6-2/TRBV6-3	CASSRVHRIASSYNEQFF
TRBV7-8	CASSSGRTWSYNEQFF
TRBV20-1	CSARDPMGGETQYF
TRBV3-1	CASSQDSRSEETQYF
TRBV20-1	CSASTATNEKLFF
TRBV20-1	CSAETSGGEETQYF
TRBV18	CASSPMTGAETQYF
TRBV4-2	CASSPGLAGGFDTQYF
TRBV20-1	CSANIAGGRETQYF
TRBV5-1	CASSPEGRLYQETQYF
TRBV15	CATSKDYTGETQYF
TRBV5-1	CASSPGLEVETQYF
TRBV3-1	CASSPHGLELETQYF
TRBV4-1	CASTFTGRFYGYTF
TRBV20-1	CSACEGPQESQYF
TRBV13	CASSLETETQYF
TRBV3-1	CASSPPGLAGESEQFF
TRBV24-1	CATSDPHWGTGAYEQYF
TRBV28	CATLASTGPLGEQYF
TRBV6-5	CASSYGTGGETQYF
TRBV4-2	CASSQDGAQGGSEQFF
TRBV7-9	CASSTYGVNEKLFF
TRBV6-1	CASSPFPGTGAEAFF
TRBV6-6	CASNRGGTSTDTQYF
TRBV5-1	CASSGTSWSSYNEQFF
TRBV28	CASRTSNTDTQYF
TRBV29-1	CSVPRVGPNTEAFF
TRBV20-1	CSARRTGVRAYEQYF
TRBV20-1	CSARALGQPQETQYF